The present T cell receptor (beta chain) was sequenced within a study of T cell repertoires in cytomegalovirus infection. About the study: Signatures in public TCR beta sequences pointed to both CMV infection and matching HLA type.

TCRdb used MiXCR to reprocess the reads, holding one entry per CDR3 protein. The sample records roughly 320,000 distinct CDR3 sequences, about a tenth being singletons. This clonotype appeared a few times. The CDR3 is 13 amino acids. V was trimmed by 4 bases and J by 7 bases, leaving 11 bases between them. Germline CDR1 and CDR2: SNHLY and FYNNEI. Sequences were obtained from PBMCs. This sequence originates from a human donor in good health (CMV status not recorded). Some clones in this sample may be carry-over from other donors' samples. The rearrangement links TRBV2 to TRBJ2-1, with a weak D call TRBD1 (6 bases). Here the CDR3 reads CASSGQQGNEQFF. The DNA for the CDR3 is TGTGCCAGCAGTGGCCAACAGGGTAATGAGCAGTTCTTC.